This record concerns one T cell receptor (beta chain) sequence. Combining a sample-barcoded 5' primer with a J-beta primer mix, a second PCR ran for roughly 7 to 12 cycles. TCRdb re-called the 5' RACE reads through MiXCR, storing one row per CDR3 protein. The top ten clones hold just over 4% of a sample with around 1,600,000 distinct CDR3 sequences, roughly 43% of them seen once. CDR3 length: 17 amino acids. CDR1 is LGHNT and CDR2 is FRNRAP in the germline V gene. V lost 3 bases and J 0 bases, leaving 16 bases between the germline ends. This specimen comes from a study of blood T cells in healthy people across ages. Every sample yielded at least 6.5 million isolated PBMCs.

J is TRBJ2-3 and V is TRBV12-5; D may be TRBD1 (5 bases). What was sequenced was blood. The sequence was obtained from a woman aged 18-30 years in good health. The CDR3 spells CASGFGAPDPSTDTQYF. The CDR3 DNA reads as TGTGCTAGTGGTTTTGGGGCCCCCGACCCTAGCACAGATACGCAGTATTTT.